This TCR beta chain was sequenced in a study of CD8 T cells in Susac syndrome. Whole-study context: At the time their blood was drawn, patients with Susac syndrome were either therapy-naive, on corticosteroids (with some of them also receiving intravenous immunoglobulin), or on intravenous immunoglobulin alone. Notes on the study in general: Clonal expansion was absent from the CD4+ T cell repertoires in Susac syndrome.

CDR3 size: 13 residues. The germline V gene has CDR1 MNHEY and CDR2 SMNVEV (reference sequence). The V end was cut by 6 bases, the J end by 6 bases, with 9 bases between. With random hexamers, roughly 0.45 to 1 ug RNA was reverse transcribed. The amplification used immunoSEQ multiplex PCR on TCR beta CDR3; it spanned 54 Vbeta and 13 Jbeta. TCRdb re-called the immunoSEQ multiplex PCR reads with MiXCR, one entry per CDR3 protein. The sample contains 150,000 to 200,000 distinct CDR3 sequences, more than 85% of which appear only once. In regard to this clonotype: Its matching antigen is unknown.

Blood CD8+ and CD4+ T cells underwent high-throughput TCR beta sequencing. The gene calls are TRBV27 and TRBJ1-6; D is unresolved. This receptor was taken from a human donor with Susac syndrome. Sequenced material: CD4+ T cells from PBMCs. Here the CDR3 DNA reads TGTGCCAGCAGCCCCCAGATTAATTCACCCCTCCACTTT. Its protein product is CASSPQINSPLHF.